The 20 T cell receptor beta chains presented below share a single source sample, sequenced in a study of regulatory T cells in long-lasting Graves disease. Through Arm-PCR of CDR3 regions and iRepertoire HTBI primers, TCR beta libraries were built. In TCRdb, the multiplex PCR reads were re-called with MiXCR into one record per CDR3 protein. The data hold about 620,000 distinct CDR3 sequences, with approximately 15% observed a single time. Time point in this sample: newly diagnosed GD, antithyroid drugs for less than 3 months. With RNA extracted from PBMCs as input, the TCR library was made. This sample also belongs to another study, concerning T cells in Graves' hyperthyroidism and ophthalmopathy.

This material consisted of peripheral blood mononuclear cells (PBMCs), taken at new diagnosis, from a patient treated with antithyroid drugs. These receptors originate from a woman between 25 and 40 years old with Graves disease.

In its sample, this clonotype was seen a few times. The V gene is TRBV4-1, the J gene TRBJ2-5; maybe TRBD1 (6 bases). Germline CDR1 reads MGHRA; CDR2 reads YSYEKL. V lost 0 bases to trimming and J lost 4 bases, with 9 bases between them. The CDR3 spans 14 residues. CDR3 sequence (DNA): TGCGCCAGCAGCCAAGATCAGGGGAGAGAGACCCAGTACTTC. Residues: CASSQDQGRETQYF.

This clonotype was counted many times. V and J are TRBV28 and TRBJ2-7; D is possibly TRBD1 or TRBD2 (5 bases each). The CDR3 consists of 15 residues. V gave up 5 bases and J gave up 1 base, with 15 bases separating them. Germline V lookup: CDR1 MDHEN, CDR2 SYDVKM. DNA of the CDR3: TGTGCCAGCAGTGCTCAGGGAAAGCGGTCCTACGAGCAGTACTTC. Protein sequence: CASSAQGKRSYEQYF.

This clonotype was observed a handful of times. This chain connects TRBV4-1 to TRBJ2-7, with 7 bases matching TRBD2. This CDR3 spans 14 amino acids. The germline CDR1 and CDR2 sequences are MGHRA and YSYEKL. The ends lost 4 bases at V and 4 bases at J; junction bases unmatched: 7. The CDR3 coding sequence is TGCGCCAGCAGCCGGACTAGGGCGGATTACGAGCAGTACTTC. This gives the protein CASSRTRADYEQYF.

The CDR3: CAWSVPGLKTYEQYF. The CDR3 coding sequence is TGTGCCTGGAGTGTACCGGGACTAAAAACCTACGAGCAGTACTTC. The chain recombines TRBV30 with TRBJ2-7, with TRBD2 identical over 7 bases. Germline assignment: CDR1 GTSNPN and CDR2 SVGIG (reference sequence). CDR3 length: 15 amino acids. With V trimmed by 0 bases and J by 2 bases, 7 bases remained unmatched.

This clonotype was seen a few times. The J gene is TRBJ1-4, the V gene TRBV19, with D possibly TRBD1 on 5 matching bases. Germline CDR1 is LNHDA and CDR2 is SQIVND (reference sequence). There are 12 residues in the CDR3. V was trimmed by 4 bases and J by 8 bases, leaving 8 bases between them. The CDR3 protein is CASSRGYEKLFF. In DNA, the CDR3 is TGTGCCAGTAGTAGGGGCTACGAAAAACTGTTTTTT.

The gene calls are TRBV29-1 and TRBJ2-4; D gene ambiguous. Germline lookup yields CDR1 SQVTM and CDR2 ANQGSEA. The CDR3 runs 11 residues. Trimming took 8 bases from V and 7 from J, leaving 12 bases between them. In DNA, the CDR3 is TGCAGCTCCGAAACCGGGAACATTCAGTACTTC. It encodes CSSETGNIQYF.

CDR3 loop: CASSVVWGVPTDTQYF. DNA of the CDR3: TGTGCCAGCAGCGTAGTATGGGGGGTCCCCACAGATACGCAGTATTTT. This chain connects TRBV9 to TRBJ2-3; D might be TRBD2 (6 bases). Trimming took 0 bases from V and 2 from J, leaving 13 bases between them. Germline V CDR1 and CDR2: SGDLS, YYNGEE. This CDR3 has 16 residues.

This clonotype has a handful of counts. V and J are TRBV5-1 and TRBJ2-7, with unresolved D. The CDR3 consists of 13 residues. V gave up 0 bases and J gave up 7 bases, with 11 bases separating them. In germline, CDR1 is SGHRS, CDR2 YFSETQ. CDR3 nucleotides: TGCGCCAGCAGCTTGGGACGCCGATTGGAGCAGTACTTC. Translating gives CASSLGRRLEQYF. Full variable domain (remainder filled in from reference TRBV5-1 and TRBJ2-7): KAGVTQTPRYLIKTRGQQVTLSCSPISGHRSVSWYQQTPGQGLQFLFEYFSETQRNKGNFPGRFSGRQFSNSRSEMNVSTLELGDSALYLCASSLGRRLEQYFGPGTRLTVT.

In this sample, this clonotype turned up once. The junction shows a germline mismatch at one end, possibly a read error. In nucleotides, the CDR3 is TGTGCCAGCAGCCAAGACGCTTACTCCTACAATGAGCAGTTCTTC. This gives the protein CASSQDAYSYNEQFF. This chain connects TRBV5-1 to TRBJ2-1; no reliable D call. The germline CDR1 and CDR2 sequences are SGHRS and YFSETQ. This CDR3 comprises 15 residues.

This clonotype was recorded once. The rearrangement links TRBV19 to TRBJ2-2, with a weak D call TRBD1 (6 bases). The CDR3 runs 12 residues. Trimming took 5 bases from V and 8 from J, leaving 9 bases between them. Germline V CDR1 and CDR2: LNHDA, SQIVND (reference sequence). The CDR3 DNA reads as TGTGCCAGTAGTGGTCAGGGGGGGGAGCTGTTTTTT. It yields the protein CASSGQGGELFF.

This chain links TRBV7-2 with TRBJ2-2; D is perhaps TRBD1 (5 bases). CDR1 and CDR2 (germline): SGHTA, FQGNSA. The CDR3 is made up of 16 amino acids. The germline V and J ends were trimmed by 2 bases and 2 bases, with 12 bases remaining between them. The CDR3 bases are TGTGCCAGCAGCTTACTGACAGTAGGAAACACCGGGGAGCTGTTTTTT. Its translation is CASSLLTVGNTGELFF.

This clonotype was counted many times. The V gene is TRBV20-1, the J gene TRBJ1-5, with D unclear. With 3 bases removed from V and 1 base from J, the gap between germline ends came to 7 bases. Germline V gene lookup returns CDR1 DFQATT and CDR2 SNEGSKA (reference sequence). CDR3 size: 13 residues. The CDR3 region is CSASTVSNQPQHF. The CDR3 nucleotides read TGCAGTGCTAGTACAGTCAGCAATCAGCCCCAGCATTTT.

This clonotype was picked up many times. The V gene is TRBV28, the J gene TRBJ2-7; 11 bases are a match to TRBD2. This CDR3 region has 16 residues. The V segment lost 6 bases and the J segment 0 bases; nucleotides outside the gene matches: 7. Germline CDR1 MDHEN, CDR2 SYDVKM. In DNA, the CDR3 is TGTGCCAGCAGCCCTGGGACTAGCGGCATCTCCTACGAGCAGTACTTC. Protein: CASSPGTSGISYEQYF.

This clonotype occurred many times. The V and J genes are TRBV2 and TRBJ1-2, with D maybe TRBD1 (5 bases). CDR3 size: 14 residues. Per the germline V gene, CDR1 is SNHLY and CDR2 is FYNNEI. Trimming took off 4 bases at V and 3 bases at J, with 12 bases between the two ends. The DNA of the CDR3 is TGTGCCAGCAGTGTGGGCAGGGCTGACTATGGCTACACCTTC. Protein sequence: CASSVGRADYGYTF.

This rearrangement joins TRBV28 to TRBJ1-5, with 8 bases matching TRBD1. V trimming: 6 bases; J trimming: 4 bases; junction bases outside the gene matches: 11. Germline CDR1 is MDHEN and CDR2 is SYDVKM. The CDR3 is made up of 16 amino acids. For the CDR3, the DNA is TGTGCCAGCAGCACCTTCGGACAGGGCGGGAATCAGCCCCAGCATTTT. Residues: CASSTFGQGGNQPQHF.

In this sample, this clonotype turned up many times. This sequence joins TRBV28 and TRBJ1-2, with D unclear. Deletions cut 5 bases from V and 2 bases from J, with 9 bases between. The CDR3 contains 13 residues. Per the germline V gene, CDR1 is MDHEN and CDR2 is SYDVKM. This CDR3 is CASSLRRNYGYTF. CDR3 nucleotide sequence: TGTGCCAGCAGTCTGCGACGGAACTATGGCTACACCTTC.

This clonotype occurred many times. The rearrangement joins TRBV27 to TRBJ2-7; possible D gene TRBD2, 7 bases. Trimming cost V 2 bases and J 5 bases, with 13 bases left between them. The CDR3 totals 14 residues. The germline V gene encodes CDR1 MNHEY and CDR2 SMNVEV (reference sequence). In nucleotides, the CDR3 is TGTGCCAGCAGTTTAGGCGGGGGCCCCAACGAGCAGTACTTC. This encodes CASSLGGGPNEQYF.

The rearrangement uses TRBV20-1 and TRBJ1-5; weak D call: TRBD1 (5 bases). Looked up from germline, CDR1 is DFQATT and CDR2 is SNEGSKA (reference sequence). V was clipped by 4 bases and J by 8 bases, with 12 bases between them. The CDR3 is 12 amino acids. CDR3 DNA: TGCAGTGCTATATCGGACACAGAGCCCCAGCATTTT. This gives the protein CSAISDTEPQHF.

This clonotype was seen only a few times. V usage is TRBV6-1 and J usage is TRBJ1-5; D is possibly TRBD1 (5 bases). Germline lookup yields CDR1 MNHNS and CDR2 SASEGT. This CDR3 is built from 17 residues. V lost 3 bases and J lost 0, with 15 bases in between. Here the CDR3 reads CASSDRGARYSNQPQHF. In DNA, the CDR3 is TGTGCCAGCAGTGACCGAGGGGCCCGATATAGCAATCAGCCCCAGCATTTT.

The chain joins TRBV12-3 or TRBV12-4 to TRBJ2-2; TRBD2 matches at 9 bases. The CDR3 covers 15 residues. V gave up 5 bases and J gave up 0 bases; unmatched junction bases: 1. CDR3 region: CASSPSGANTGELFF. The CDR3 nucleotides read TGTGCCAGCAGTCCTAGCGGGGCGAACACCGGGGAGCTGTTTTTT.